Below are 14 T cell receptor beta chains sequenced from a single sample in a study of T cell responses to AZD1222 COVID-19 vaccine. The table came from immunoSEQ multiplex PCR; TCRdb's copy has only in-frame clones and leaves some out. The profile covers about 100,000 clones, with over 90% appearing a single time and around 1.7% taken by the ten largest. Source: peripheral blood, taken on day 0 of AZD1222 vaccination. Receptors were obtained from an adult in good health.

The CDR3 coding sequence is TGTGCCAGCAGTCTCCCCGGGACAGGGGGCAACGAGCAGTACTTC. Residues: CASSLPGTGGNEQYF. This sequence joins TRBV28 and TRBJ2-7; 12 nucleotides align to TRBD1. This CDR3 has 15 residues. Germline lookup yields CDR1 MDHEN and CDR2 SYDVKM. With 5 bases clipped from V and 5 bases from J, the junction kept 7 bases outside the gene matches.

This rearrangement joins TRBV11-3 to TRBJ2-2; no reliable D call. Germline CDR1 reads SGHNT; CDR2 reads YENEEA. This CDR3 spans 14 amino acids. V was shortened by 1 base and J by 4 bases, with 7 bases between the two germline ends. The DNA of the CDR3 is TGTGCCAGCAGCTTAGGTTTCACCACCGGGGAGCTGTTTTTT. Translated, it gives CASSLGFTTGELFF.

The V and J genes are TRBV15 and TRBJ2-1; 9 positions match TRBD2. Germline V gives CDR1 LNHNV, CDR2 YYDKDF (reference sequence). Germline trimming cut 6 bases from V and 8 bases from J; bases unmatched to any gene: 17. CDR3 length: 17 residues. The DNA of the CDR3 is TGTGCCACCAGTGACACAACCAGGCGGGAGGGTTTCCATGAGCAGTTCTTC. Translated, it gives CATSDTTRREGFHEQFF.

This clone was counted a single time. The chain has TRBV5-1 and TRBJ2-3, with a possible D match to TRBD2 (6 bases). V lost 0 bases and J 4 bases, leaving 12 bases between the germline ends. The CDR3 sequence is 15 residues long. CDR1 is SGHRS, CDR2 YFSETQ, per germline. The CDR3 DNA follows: TGCGCCAGCAGCTTGGTTGGGGGGTTAGCAGATACGCAGTATTTT. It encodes CASSLVGGLADTQYF. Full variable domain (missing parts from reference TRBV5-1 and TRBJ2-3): KAGVTQTPRYLIKTRGQQVTLSCSPISGHRSVSWYQQTPGQGLQFLFEYFSETQRNKGNFPGRFSGRQFSNSRSEMNVSTLELGDSALYLCASSLVGGLADTQYFGPGTRLTVL.

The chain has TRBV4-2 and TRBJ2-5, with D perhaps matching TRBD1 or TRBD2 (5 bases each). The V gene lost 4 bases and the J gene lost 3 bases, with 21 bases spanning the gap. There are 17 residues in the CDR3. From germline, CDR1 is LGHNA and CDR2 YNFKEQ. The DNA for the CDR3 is TGTGCCAGCAGCCCCCTCTCAGGCAGAGGGGTAAAAGAGACCCAGTACTTC. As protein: CASSPLSGRGVKETQYF.

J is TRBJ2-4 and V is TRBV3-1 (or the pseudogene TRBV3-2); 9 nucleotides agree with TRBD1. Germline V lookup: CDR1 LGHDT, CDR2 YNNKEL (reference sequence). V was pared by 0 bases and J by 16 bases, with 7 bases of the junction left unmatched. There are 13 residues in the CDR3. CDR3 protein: CASSQEYRDRAYF. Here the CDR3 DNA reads TGTGCCAGCAGCCAAGAGTATCGGGACAGGGCTTACTTC.

This CDR3 is CASNAGTGVLEQYF. CDR3 nucleotides: TGTGCCAGCAATGCCGGGACAGGGGTTCTCGAGCAGTACTTC. This rearrangement joins TRBV6-6 to TRBJ2-7; 10 positions match TRBD1. This CDR3 region has 14 residues. Looked up from germline, CDR1 is MNHNY and CDR2 is SVGAGI (reference sequence). Trimming at V came to 7 bases and at J to 6 bases, leaving 9 bases not matched to a gene.

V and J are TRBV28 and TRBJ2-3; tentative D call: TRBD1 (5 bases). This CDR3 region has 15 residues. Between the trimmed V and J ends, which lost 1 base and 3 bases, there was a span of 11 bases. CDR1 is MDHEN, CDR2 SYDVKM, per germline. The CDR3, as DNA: TGTGCCAGCAGTTTATCGGTAGGGGTGACAGATACGCAGTATTTT. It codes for CASSLSVGVTDTQYF.

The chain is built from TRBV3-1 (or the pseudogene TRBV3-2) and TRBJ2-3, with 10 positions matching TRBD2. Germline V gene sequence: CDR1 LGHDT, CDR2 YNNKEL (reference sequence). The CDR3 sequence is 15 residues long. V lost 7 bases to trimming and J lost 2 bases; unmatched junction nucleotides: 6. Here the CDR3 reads CASTPTSGSTDTQYF. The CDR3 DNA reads TGTGCCAGCACCCCGACTAGCGGGTCCACAGATACGCAGTATTTT.

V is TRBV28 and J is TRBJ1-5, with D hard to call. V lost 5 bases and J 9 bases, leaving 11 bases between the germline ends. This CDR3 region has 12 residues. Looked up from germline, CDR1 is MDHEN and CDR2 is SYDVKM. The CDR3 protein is CASSPPRGPQHF. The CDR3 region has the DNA TGTGCCAGCAGTCCCCCTCGGGGGCCCCAGCATTTT.

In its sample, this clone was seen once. CDR3 region: CASSVSSGPYEQYF. In DNA form, the CDR3 reads TGTGCCAGCAGCGTATCTAGCGGCCCCTACGAGCAGTACTTC. The chain recombines TRBV9 with TRBJ2-7, with 7 bases matching TRBD2. The germline CDR1 and CDR2 sequences are SGDLS and YYNGEE. The V and J ends lost 1 base and 2 bases, in that order; junction bases with no gene match: 3. This CDR3 contains 14 residues.

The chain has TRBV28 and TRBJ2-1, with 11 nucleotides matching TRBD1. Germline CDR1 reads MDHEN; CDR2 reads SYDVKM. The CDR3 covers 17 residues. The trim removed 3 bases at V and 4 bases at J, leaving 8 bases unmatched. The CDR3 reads CASSFPLGTGGYNEQFF. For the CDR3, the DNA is TGTGCCAGCAGTTTCCCCCTCGGGACAGGGGGGTACAATGAGCAGTTCTTC.

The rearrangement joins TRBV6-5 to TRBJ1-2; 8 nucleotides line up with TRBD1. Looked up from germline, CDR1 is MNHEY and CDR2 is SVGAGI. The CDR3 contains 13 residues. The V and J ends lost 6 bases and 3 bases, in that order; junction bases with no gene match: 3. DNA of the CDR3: TGTGCCAGCAGGGAGACAGGGGACTATGGCTACACCTTC. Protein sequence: CASRETGDYGYTF.

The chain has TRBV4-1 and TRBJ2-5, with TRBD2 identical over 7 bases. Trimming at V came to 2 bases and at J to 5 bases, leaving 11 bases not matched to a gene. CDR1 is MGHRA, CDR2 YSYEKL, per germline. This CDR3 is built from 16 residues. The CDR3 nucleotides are TGCGCCAGCAGCCAAAATCGCGGGAGCTTCGGGGAGACCCAGTACTTC. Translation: CASSQNRGSFGETQYF.